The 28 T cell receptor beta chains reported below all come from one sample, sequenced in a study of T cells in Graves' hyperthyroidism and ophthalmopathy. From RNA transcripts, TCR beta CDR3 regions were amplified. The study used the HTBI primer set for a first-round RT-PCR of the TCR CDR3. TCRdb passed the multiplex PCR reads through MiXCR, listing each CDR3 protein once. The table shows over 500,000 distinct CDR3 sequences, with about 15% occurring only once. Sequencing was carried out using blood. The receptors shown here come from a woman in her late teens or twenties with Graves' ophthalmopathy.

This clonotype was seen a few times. CDR3 protein: CASSESWTYTDTQYF. CDR3 sequence (DNA): TGTGCCAGCAGTGAATCGTGGACCTACACAGATACGCAGTATTTT. V gene TRBV25-1 combines with J gene TRBJ2-3; D is unclear. Germline CDR1 is MGHDK and CDR2 is SYGVNS. V was trimmed by 1 base and J by 2 bases, leaving 10 bases between them. This CDR3 has 15 amino acids.

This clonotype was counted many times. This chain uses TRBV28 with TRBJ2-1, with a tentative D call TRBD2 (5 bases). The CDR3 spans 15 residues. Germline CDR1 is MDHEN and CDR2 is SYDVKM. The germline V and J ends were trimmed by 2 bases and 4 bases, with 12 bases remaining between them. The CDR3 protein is CASSLGGQAYNEQFF. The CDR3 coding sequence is TGTGCCAGCAGTTTAGGCGGGCAGGCTTACAATGAGCAGTTCTTC.

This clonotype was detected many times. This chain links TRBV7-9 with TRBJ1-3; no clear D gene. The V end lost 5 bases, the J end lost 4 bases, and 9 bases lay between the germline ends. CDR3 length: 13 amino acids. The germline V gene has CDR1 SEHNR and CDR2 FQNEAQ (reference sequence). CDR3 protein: CASSPGGGNTIYF. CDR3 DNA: TGTGCCAGCAGCCCAGGCGGAGGAAACACCATATATTTT.

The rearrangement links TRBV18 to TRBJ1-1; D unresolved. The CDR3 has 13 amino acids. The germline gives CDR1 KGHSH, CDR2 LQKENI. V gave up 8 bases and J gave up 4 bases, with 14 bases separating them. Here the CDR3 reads CASLGGLSTEAFF. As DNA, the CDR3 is TGTGCCAGCCTAGGTGGGCTGAGCACTGAAGCTTTCTTT.

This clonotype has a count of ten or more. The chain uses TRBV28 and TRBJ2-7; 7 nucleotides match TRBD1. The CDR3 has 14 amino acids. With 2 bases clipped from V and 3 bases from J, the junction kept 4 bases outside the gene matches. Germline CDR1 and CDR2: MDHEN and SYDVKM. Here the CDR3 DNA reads TGTGCCAGCAGTTTAGGGACAGAAGGCTACGAGCAGTACTTC. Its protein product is CASSLGTEGYEQYF.

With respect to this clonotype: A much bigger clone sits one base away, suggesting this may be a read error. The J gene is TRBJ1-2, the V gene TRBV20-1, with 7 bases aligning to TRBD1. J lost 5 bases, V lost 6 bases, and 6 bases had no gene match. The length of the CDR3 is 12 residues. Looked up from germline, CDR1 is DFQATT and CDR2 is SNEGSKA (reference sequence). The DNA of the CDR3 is TGCAGTGCCCCGGGACAGACTTATGGCTACACCTTC. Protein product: CSAPGQTYGYTF.

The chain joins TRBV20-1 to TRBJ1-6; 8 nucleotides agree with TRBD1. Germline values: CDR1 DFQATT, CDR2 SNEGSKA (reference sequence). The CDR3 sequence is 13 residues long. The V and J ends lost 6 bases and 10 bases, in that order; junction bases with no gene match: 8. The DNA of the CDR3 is TGCAGTGCGAAAGACAGGGGAGGGTCACCCCTCCACTTT. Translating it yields CSAKDRGGSPLHF.

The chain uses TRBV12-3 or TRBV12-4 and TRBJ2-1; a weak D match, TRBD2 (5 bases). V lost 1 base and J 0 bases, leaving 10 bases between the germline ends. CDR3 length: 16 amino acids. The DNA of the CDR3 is TGTGCCAGCAGTTTAGGTCCGGGGAACTCCTACAATGAGCAGTTCTTC. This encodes CASSLGPGNSYNEQFF.

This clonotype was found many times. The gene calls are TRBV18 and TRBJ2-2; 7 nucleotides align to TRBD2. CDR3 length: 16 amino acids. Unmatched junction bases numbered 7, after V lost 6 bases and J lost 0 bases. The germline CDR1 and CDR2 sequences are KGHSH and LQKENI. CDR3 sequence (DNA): TGTGCCAGCTCCCGGAGCGGGGCGGCGAACACCGGGGAGCTGTTTTTT. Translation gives CASSRSGAANTGELFF.

In DNA, the CDR3 is TGTGCCAGCAGCTTAGGGAAACAGACTAGGAACACTGAAGCTTTCTTT. Its protein is CASSLGKQTRNTEAFF. The V gene is TRBV13, the J gene TRBJ1-1; D not certain. This CDR3 spans 16 amino acids. V lost 0 bases and J lost 1, with 12 bases in between. CDR1 is PRHDT and CDR2 is FYEKMQ in the germline V gene (reference sequence).

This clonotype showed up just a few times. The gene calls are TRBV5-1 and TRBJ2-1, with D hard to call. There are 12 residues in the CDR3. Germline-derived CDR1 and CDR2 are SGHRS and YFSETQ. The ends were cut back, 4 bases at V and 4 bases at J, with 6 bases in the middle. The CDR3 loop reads CASSIEYNEQFF. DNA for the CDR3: TGCGCCAGCAGCATCGAATACAATGAGCAGTTCTTC.

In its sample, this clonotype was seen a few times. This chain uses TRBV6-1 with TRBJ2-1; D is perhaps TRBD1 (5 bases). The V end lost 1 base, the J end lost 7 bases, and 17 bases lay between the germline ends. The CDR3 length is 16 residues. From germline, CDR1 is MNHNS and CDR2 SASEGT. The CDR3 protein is CASSEVGGMAGNEQFF. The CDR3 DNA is TGTGCCAGCAGTGAAGTAGGTGGTATGGCAGGGAATGAGCAGTTCTTC.

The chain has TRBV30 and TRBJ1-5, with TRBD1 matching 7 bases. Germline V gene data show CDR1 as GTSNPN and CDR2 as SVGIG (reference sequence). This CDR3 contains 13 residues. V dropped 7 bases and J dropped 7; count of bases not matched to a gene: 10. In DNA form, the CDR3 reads TGTGCCTCACAGGGGCCAGGTAACCAGCCCCAGCATTTT. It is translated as CASQGPGNQPQHF.

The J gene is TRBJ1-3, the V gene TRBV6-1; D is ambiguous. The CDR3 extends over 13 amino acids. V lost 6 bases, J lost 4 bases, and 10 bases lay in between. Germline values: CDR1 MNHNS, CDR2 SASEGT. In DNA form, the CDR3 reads TGTGCCAGCAGGGTTTTGATGGGAAACACCATATATTTT. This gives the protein CASRVLMGNTIYF.

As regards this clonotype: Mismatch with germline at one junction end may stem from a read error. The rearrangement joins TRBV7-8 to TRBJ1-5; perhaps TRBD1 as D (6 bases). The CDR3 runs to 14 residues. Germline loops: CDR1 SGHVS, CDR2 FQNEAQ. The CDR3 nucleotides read TGTGCCAGCAGGGAGGGCAGGGGCAATCAGCCCCGGCATTTT. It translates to CASREGRGNQPRHF. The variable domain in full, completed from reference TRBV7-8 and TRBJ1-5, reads GAGVSQSPRYKVAKRGQDVALRCDPISGHVSLFWYQQALGQGPEFLTYFQNEAQLDKSGLPSDRFFAERPEGSVSTLKIQRTQQEDSAVYLCASREGRGNQPRHFGDGTRLSIL.

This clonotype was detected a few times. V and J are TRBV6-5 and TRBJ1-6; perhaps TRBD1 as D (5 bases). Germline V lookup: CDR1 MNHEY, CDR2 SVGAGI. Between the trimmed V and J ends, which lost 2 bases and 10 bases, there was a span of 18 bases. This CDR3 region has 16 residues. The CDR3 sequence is CASSYLGREYGSPLHF. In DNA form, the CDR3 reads TGTGCCAGCAGTTACCTGGGCAGGGAATATGGGTCACCCCTCCACTTT.

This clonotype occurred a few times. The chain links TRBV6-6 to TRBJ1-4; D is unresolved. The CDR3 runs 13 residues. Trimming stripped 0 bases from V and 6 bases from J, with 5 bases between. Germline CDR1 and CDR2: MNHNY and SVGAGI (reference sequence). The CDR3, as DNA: TGTGCCAGCAGTTACTCAGGGTATGAAAAACTGTTTTTT. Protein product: CASSYSGYEKLFF.

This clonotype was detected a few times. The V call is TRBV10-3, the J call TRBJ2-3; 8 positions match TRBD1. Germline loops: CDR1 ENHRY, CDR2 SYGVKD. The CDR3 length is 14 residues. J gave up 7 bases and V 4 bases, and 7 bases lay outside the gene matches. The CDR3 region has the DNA TGTGCCATCAGTGGGGACAGGAATCCCAATACGCAGTATTTT. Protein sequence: CAISGDRNPNTQYF.

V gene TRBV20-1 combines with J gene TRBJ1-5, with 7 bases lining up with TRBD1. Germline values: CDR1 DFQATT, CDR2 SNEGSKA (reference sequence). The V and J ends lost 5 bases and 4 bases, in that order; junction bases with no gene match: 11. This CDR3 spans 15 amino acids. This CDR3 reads CSAPRPGQKNQPQHF. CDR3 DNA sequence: TGCAGTGCTCCTCGTCCGGGACAGAAAAATCAGCCCCAGCATTTT.

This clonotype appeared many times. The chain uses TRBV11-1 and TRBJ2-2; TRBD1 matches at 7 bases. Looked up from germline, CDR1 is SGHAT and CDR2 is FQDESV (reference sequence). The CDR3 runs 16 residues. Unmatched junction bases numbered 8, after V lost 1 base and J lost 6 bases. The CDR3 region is CASSLDWDRQSGELFF. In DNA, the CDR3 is TGTGCCAGCAGCTTAGACTGGGACAGACAATCCGGGGAGCTGTTTTTT.

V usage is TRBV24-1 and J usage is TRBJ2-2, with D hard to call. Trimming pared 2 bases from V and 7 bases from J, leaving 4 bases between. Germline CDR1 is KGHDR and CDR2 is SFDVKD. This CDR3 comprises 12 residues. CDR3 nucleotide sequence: TGTGCCACCAGTGATTCCCACGGGGAGCTGTTTTTT. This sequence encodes CATSDSHGELFF.

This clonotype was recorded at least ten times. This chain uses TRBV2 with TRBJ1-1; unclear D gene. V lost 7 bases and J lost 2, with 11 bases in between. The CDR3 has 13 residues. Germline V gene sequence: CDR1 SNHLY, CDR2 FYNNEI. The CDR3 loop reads CASIYSRNTEAFF. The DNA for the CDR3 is TGTGCCAGCATCTATTCAAGAAACACTGAAGCTTTCTTT. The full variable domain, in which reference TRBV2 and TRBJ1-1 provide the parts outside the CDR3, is EPEVTQTPSHQVTQMGQEVILRCVPISNHLYFYWYRQILGQKVEFLVSFYNNEISEKSEIFDDQFSVERPDGSNFTLKIRSTKLEDSAMYFCASIYSRNTEAFFGQGTRLTVV.

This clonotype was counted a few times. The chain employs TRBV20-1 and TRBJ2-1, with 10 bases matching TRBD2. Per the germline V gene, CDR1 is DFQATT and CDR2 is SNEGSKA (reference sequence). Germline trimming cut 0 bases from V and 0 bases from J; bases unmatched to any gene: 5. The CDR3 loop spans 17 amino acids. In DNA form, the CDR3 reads TGCAGTGCTAGAGATCCACTAGCGGGATACTCCTACAATGAGCAGTTCTTC. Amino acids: CSARDPLAGYSYNEQFF.

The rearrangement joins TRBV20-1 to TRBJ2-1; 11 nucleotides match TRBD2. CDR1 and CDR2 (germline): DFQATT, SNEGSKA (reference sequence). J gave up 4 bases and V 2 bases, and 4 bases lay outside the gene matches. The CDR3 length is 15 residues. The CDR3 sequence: CSARLAGGVYNEQFF. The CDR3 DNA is TGCAGTGCTAGACTAGCGGGGGGCGTATACAATGAGCAGTTCTTC.

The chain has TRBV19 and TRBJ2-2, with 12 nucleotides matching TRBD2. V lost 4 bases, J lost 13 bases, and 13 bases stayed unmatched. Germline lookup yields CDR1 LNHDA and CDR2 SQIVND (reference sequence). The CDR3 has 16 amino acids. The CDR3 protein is CASSTLPGLAGHWLFF. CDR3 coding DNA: TGTGCCAGTAGTACTTTACCGGGACTAGCGGGCCACTGGCTGTTTTTT. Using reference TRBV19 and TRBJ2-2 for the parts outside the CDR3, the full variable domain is DGGITQSPKYLFRKEGQNVTLSCEQNLNHDAMYWYRQDPGQGLRLIYYSQIVNDFQKGDIAEGYSVSREKKESFPLTVTSAQKNPTAFYLCASSTLPGLAGHWLFFGEGSRLTVL.

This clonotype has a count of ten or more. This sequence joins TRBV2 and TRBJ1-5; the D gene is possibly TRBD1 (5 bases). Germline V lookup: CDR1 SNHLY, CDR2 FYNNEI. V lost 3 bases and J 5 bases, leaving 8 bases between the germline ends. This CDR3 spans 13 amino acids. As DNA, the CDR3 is TGTGCCAGCAGTGATGCAGGGCATCAGCCCCAGCATTTT. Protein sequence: CASSDAGHQPQHF.

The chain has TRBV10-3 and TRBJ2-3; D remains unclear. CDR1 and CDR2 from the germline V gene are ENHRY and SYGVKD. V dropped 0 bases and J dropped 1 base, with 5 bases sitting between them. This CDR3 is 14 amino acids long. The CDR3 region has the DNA TGTGCCATCAGTGAGTCTGGGGGCACAGATACGCAGTATTTT. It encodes CAISESGGTDTQYF.

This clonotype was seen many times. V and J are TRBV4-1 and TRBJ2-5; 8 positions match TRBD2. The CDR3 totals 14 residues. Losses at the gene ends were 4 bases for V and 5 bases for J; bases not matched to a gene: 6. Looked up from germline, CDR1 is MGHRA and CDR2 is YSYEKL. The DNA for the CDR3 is TGCGCCAGCAGCCCCAATAGCGGGGAGGAGACCCAGTACTTC. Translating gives CASSPNSGEETQYF.